This paragraph covers one T cell receptor beta chain sequence. This specimen comes from a study of blood T cell repertoires in COVID-19. Produced via immunoSEQ multiplex PCR; TCRdb's table is partial and in-frame only. The sample has 180,000 or so clones; over 80% are singletons. CDR3 length equals 16 residues. Losses at the gene ends were 6 bases for V and 1 base for J; bases not matched to a gene: 7. Germline CDR1 MNHEY, CDR2 SMNVEV (reference sequence). The chain recombines TRBV27 with TRBJ2-3; 10 bases fit TRBD1. The sequenced sample consisted of PBMCs or T cells enriched from blood (not recorded which). The sequence was collected from a woman aged 60-70 years who had recovered from COVID-19. The CDR3 nucleotides read TGTGCCAGCAGGGAGACCGGGACAGGGGGCACAGATACGCAGTATTTT. It specifies CASRETGTGGTDTQYF.